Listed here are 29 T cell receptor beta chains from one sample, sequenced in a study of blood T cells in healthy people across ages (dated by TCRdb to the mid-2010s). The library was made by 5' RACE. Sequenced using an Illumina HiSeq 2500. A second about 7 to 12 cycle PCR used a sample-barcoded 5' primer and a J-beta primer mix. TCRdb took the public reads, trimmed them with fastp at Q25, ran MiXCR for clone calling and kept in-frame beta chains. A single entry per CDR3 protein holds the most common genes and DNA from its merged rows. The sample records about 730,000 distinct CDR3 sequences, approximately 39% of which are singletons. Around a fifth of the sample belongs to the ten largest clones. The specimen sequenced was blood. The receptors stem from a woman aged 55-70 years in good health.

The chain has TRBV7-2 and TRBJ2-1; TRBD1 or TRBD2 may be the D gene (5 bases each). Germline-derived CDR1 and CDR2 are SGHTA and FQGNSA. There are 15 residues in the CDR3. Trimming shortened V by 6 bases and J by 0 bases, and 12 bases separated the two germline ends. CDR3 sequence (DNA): TGTGCCAGCAGTTCCCGGGACGGCTCCTACAATGAGCAGTTCTTC. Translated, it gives CASSSRDGSYNEQFF.

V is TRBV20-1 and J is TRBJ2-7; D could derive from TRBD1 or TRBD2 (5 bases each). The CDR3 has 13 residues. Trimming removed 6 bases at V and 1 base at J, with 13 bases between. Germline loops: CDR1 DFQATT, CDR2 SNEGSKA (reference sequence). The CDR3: CSAPGPPSYEQYF. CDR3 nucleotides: TGCAGTGCCCCGGGACCACCATCCTACGAGCAGTACTTC.

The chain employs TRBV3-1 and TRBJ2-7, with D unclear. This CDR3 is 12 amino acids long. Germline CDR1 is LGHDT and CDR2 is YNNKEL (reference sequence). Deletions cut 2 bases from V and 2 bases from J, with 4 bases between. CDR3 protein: CASSQNAYEQYF. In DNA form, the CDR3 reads TGTGCCAGCAGCCAAAACGCCTACGAGCAGTACTTC.

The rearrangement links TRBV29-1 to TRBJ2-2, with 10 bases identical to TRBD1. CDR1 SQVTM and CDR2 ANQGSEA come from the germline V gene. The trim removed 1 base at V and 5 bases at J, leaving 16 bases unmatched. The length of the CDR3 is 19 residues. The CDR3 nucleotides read TGCAGCGTTGAAGGGGACAGGGGCCTGAAATACCCGAGTACCGGGGAGCTGTTTTTT. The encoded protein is CSVEGDRGLKYPSTGELFF.

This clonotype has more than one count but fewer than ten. CDR3 loop: CASSSVKSTQYF. CDR3 nucleotides: TGCGCCAGCAGCAGCGTGAAATCCACGCAGTATTTT. This rearrangement joins TRBV5-1 to TRBJ2-3; D is ambiguous. Trimming removed 4 bases from V and 9 bases from J, with 12 bases in between. The CDR3 length is 12 residues. The germline V gene encodes CDR1 SGHRS and CDR2 YFSETQ.

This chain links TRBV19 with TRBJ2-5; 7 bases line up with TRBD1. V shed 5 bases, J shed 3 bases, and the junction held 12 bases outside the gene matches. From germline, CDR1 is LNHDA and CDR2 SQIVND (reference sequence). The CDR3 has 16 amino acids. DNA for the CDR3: TGTGCCAGTAGTCTCCAGGGTAGACAGGGAAAAGAGACCCAGTACTTC. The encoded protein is CASSLQGRQGKETQYF.

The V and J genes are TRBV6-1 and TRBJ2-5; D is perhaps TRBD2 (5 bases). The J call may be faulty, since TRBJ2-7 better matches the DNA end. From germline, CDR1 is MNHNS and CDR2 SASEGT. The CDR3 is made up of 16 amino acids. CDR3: CASSAQDLVRGYEQYF. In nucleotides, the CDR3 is TGTGCCAGCAGTGCTCAAGACCTGGTCAGAGGGTACGAGCAGTACTTC.

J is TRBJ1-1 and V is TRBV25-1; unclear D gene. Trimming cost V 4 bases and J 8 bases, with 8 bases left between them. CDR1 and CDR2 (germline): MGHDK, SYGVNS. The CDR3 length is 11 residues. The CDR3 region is CASSVEREAFF. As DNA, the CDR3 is TGTGCCAGCAGTGTGGAGAGGGAAGCTTTCTTT.

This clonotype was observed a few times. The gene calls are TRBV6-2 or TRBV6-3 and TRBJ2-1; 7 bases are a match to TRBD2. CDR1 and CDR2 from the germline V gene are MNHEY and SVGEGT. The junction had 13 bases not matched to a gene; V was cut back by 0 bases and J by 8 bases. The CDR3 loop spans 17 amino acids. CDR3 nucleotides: TGTGCCAGCAGTTACTCGCTAGGCGGGAGAAAAGCGTATGAGCAGTTCTTC. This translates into CASSYSLGGRKAYEQFF.

CDR3 DNA: TGCAGTGGCGGAGTGGGGGGCGGTGAAGCTTTCTTT. Protein product: CSGGVGGGEAFF. The chain links TRBV20-1 to TRBJ1-1, with D tentatively TRBD1 (6 bases). The germline V gene has CDR1 DFQATT and CDR2 SNEGSKA (reference sequence). This CDR3 has 12 residues. V dropped 7 bases and J dropped 7 bases, with 16 bases sitting between them.

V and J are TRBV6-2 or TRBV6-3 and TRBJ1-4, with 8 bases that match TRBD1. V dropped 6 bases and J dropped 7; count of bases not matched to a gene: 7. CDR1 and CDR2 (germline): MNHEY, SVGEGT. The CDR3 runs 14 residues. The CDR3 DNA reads TGTGCCAGCAGCGAAGACAGGGGAGGTGAAAAACTGTTTTTT. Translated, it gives CASSEDRGGEKLFF.

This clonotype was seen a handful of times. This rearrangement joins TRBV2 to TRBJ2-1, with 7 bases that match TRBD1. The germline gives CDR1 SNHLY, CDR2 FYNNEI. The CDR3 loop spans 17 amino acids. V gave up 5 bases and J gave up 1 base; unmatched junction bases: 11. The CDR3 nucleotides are TGTGCCAGCAGTCATAAGCTAGGGGGCACATCCTACAATGAGCAGTTCTTC. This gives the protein CASSHKLGGTSYNEQFF.

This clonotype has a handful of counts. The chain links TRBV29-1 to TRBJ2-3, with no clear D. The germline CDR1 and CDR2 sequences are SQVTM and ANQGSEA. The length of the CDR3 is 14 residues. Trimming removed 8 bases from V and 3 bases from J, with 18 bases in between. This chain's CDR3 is CSTAASAATDTQYF. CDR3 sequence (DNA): TGCAGCACCGCTGCCTCTGCGGCGACAGATACGCAGTATTTT.

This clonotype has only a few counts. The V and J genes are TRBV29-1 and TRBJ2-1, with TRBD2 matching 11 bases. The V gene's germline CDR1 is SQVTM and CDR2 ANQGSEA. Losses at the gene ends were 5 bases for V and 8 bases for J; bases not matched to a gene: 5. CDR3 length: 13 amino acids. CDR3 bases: TGCAGCGTTTTAGCGGGAGGGGGCGATGAGCAGTTCTTC. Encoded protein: CSVLAGGGDEQFF.

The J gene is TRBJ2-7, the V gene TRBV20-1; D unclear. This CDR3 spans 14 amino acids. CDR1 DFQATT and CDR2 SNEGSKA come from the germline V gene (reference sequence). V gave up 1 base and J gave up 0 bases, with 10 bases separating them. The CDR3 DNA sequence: TGCAGTGCTAGAGCTGACTTCAGCTCCTACGAGCAGTACTTC. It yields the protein CSARADFSSYEQYF.

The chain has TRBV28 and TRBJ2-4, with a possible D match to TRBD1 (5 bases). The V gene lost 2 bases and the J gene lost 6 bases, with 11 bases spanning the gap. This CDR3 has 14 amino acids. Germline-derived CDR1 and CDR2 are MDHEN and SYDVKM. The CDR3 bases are TGTGCCAGCAGTTTACAGGGTCTTAGAAACATTCAGTACTTC. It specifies CASSLQGLRNIQYF.

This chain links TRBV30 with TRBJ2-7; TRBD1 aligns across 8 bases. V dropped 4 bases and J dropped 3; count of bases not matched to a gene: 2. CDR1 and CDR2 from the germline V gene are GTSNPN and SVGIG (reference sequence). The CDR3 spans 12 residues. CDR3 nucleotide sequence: TGTGCCTGGAACAGGGGGAACTACGAGCAGTACTTC. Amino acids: CAWNRGNYEQYF. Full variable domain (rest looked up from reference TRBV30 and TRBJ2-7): SQTIHQWPATLVQPVGSPLSLECTVEGTSNPNLYWYRQAAGRGLQLLFYSVGIGQISSEVPQNLSASRPQDRQFILSSKKLLLSDSGFYLCAWNRGNYEQYFGPGTRLTVT.

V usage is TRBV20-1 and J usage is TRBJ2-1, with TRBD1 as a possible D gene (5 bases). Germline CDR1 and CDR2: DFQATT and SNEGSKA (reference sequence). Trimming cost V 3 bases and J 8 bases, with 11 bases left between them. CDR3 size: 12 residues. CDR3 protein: CSARPRGDEQFF. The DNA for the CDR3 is TGCAGTGCTAGGCCTAGGGGCGATGAGCAGTTCTTC.

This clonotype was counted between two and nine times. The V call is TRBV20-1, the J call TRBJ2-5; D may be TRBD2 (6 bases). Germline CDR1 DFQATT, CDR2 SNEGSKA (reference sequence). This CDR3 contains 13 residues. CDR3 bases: TGCAGCCTTTTGGGGGGACCCCAAGAGACCCAGTACTTC. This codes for CSLLGGPQETQYF.

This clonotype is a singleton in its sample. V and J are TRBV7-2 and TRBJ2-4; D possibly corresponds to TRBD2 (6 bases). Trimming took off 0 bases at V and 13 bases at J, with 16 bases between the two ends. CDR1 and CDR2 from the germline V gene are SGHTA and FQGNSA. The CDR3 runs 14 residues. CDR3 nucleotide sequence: TGTGCCAGCAGCTTAGCGGGAGGATCTTGGGAGCAGTACTTC. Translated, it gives CASSLAGGSWEQYF.

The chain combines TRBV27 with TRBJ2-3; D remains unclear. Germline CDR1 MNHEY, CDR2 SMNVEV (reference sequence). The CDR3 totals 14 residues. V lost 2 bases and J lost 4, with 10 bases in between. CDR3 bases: TGTGCCAGCAGTTTAGCCCATGGTGCAGATACGCAGTATTTT. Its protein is CASSLAHGADTQYF.

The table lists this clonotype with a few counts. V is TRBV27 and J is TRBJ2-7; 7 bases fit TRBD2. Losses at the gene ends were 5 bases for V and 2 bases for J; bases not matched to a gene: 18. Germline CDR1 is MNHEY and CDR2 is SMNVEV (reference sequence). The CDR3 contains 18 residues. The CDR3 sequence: CASSPDWGGLGLTYEQYF. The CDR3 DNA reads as TGTGCCAGCAGTCCGGATTGGGGGGGACTGGGACTTACCTACGAGCAGTACTTC.

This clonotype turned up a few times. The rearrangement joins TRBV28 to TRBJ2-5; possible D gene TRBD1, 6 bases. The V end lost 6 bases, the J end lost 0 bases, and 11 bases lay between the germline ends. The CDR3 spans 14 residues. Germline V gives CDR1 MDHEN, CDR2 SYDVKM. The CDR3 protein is CASSRGQNQETQYF. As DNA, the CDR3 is TGTGCCAGCAGCCGTGGACAGAACCAAGAGACCCAGTACTTC.

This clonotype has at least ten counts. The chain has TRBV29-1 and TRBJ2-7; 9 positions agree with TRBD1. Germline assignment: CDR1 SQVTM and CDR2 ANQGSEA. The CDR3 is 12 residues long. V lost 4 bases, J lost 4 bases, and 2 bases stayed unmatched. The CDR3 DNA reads TGCAGCGTTGGGGACAGGGATTACGAGCAGTACTTC. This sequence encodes CSVGDRDYEQYF.

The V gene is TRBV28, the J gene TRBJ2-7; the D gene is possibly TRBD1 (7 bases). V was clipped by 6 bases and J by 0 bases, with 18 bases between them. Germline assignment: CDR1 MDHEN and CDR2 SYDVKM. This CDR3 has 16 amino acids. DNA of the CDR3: TGTGCCAGCAGGCTCCGACAGGGACTTAGCTCCTACGAGCAGTACTTC. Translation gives CASRLRQGLSSYEQYF. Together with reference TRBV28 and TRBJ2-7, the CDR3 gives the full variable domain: DVKVTQSSRYLVKRTGEKVFLECVQDMDHENMFWYRQDPGLGLRLIYFSYDVKMKEKGDIPEGYSVSREKKERFSLILESASTNQTSMYLCASRLRQGLSSYEQYFGPGTRLTVT.

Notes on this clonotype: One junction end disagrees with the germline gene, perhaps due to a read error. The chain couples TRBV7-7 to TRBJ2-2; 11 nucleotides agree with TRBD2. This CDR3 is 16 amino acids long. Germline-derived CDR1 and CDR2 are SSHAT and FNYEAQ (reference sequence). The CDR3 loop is CASSLLAGGGAGELFF. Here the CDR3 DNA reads TGTGCTAGCAGCTTGCTAGCGGGAGGTGGGGCCGGGGAGCTGTTTTTT.

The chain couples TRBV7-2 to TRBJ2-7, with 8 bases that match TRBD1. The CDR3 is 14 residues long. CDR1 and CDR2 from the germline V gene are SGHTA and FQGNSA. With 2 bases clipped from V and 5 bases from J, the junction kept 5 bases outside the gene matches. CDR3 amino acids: CASSLTDRVHEQYF. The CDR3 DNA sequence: TGTGCCAGCAGCTTAACGGACAGGGTTCACGAGCAGTACTTC.

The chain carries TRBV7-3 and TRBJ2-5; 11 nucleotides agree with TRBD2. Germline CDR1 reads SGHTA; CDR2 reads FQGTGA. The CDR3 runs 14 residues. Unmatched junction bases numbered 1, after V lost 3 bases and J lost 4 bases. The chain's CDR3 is CASSFSGGGETQYF. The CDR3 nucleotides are TGTGCCAGCAGCTTTAGCGGGGGGGGAGAGACCCAGTACTTC.

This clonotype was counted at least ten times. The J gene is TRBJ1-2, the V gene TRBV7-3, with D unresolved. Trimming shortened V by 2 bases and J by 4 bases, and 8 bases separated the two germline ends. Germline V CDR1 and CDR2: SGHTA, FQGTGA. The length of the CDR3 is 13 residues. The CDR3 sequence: CASSLPGGYGYTF. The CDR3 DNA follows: TGTGCCAGCAGCTTACCGGGCGGCTATGGCTACACCTTC.